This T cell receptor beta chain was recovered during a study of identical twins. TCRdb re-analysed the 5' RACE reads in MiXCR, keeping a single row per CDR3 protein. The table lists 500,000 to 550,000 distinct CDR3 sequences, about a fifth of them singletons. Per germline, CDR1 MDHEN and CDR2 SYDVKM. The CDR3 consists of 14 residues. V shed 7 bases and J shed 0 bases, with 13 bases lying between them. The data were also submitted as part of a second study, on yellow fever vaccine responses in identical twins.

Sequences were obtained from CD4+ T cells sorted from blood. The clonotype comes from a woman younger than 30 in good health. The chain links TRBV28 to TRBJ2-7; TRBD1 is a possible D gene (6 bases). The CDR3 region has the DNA TGTGCCAGCACCCCAGGGGACATCTCCTACGAGCAGTACTTC. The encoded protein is CASTPGDISYEQYF. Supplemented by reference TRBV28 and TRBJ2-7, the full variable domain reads DVKVTQSSRYLVKRTGEKVFLECVQDMDHENMFWYRQDPGLGLRLIYFSYDVKMKEKGDIPEGYSVSREKKERFSLILESASTNQTSMYLCASTPGDISYEQYFGPGTRLTVT.